This T cell receptor (beta chain) was sequenced during a study of T cells in tuberculosis. At the level of the study: T cells were selected with CD1B tetramers loaded with glucose monomycolate. This South African cohort compared adolescents with or without latent tuberculosis against adults with active tuberculosis.

The CDR3 loop spans 13 amino acids. The V and J ends lost 3 bases and 7 bases respectively, with 12 bases between them. Per the germline V gene, CDR1 is SGHTA and CDR2 is FQGNSA. Here immunoSEQ multiplex PCR was the method, and the copy in TCRdb shows in-frame clones only, minus some. The sample holds more than 30,000 clones, around 97% seen once. The sequence was obtained from a donor aged 10-29 years with latent tuberculosis or without tuberculosis infection. This chain uses TRBV7-2 with TRBJ2-5, with D tentatively TRBD2 (5 bases). The sample consisted of PBMCs. CDR3 nucleotides: TGTGCCAGCAGCTTCGGAGCCGCGGGGACCCAGTACTTC. Translating gives CASSFGAAGTQYF.